Below are 10 T cell receptor beta chains sequenced from a single sample in a study of T cells expressing NK-cell markers. Reprocessing the 5' RACE reads, TCRdb reports a single entry for every CDR3 protein and omits DNA. The sample totals about 260,000 distinct CDR3 sequences; its top ten clones hold more than 3.5%. Sequencing used blood T cells: a sorted CD56 or NKG2C T cell subset, CD4+ or CD8+ T cells, or bulk PBMC T cells (not recorded which). All receptors derive from a woman aged 18 to 75 in good health.

The chain recombines TRBV9 with TRBJ2-5; TCRdb indicates TRBD1, and absent DNA this call remains unverified. The germline V gene has CDR1 SGDLS and CDR2 YYNGEE. CDR3 length: 16 residues. The CDR3 region is CASSVGGQGFMETQYF. Full variable domain (remainder filled in from reference TRBV9 and TRBJ2-5): DSGVTQTPKHLITATGQRVTLRCSPRSGDLSVYWYQQSLDQGLQFLIQYYNGEERAKGNILERFSAQQFPDLHSELNLSSLELGDSALYFCASSVGGQGFMETQYFGPGTRLLVL.

The V gene is TRBV18, the J gene TRBJ2-5; lacking DNA, the TRBD1 call made by TCRdb goes unchecked. The CDR3 has 15 residues. Looked up from germline, CDR1 is KGHSH and CDR2 is LQKENI. The CDR3 sequence: CASSPLTGGQETQYF.

J is TRBJ1-4 and V is TRBV5-1; TCRdb's D call, TRBD1, is unchecked because there is no DNA. This CDR3 spans 15 amino acids. The V gene's germline CDR1 is SGHRS and CDR2 YFSETQ. CDR3 protein: CASSFGQFVNEKLFF.

V usage is TRBV3-1 and J usage is TRBJ2-1; TCRdb's D call of TRBD1 is untestable without DNA. There are 14 residues in the CDR3. Germline V gene lookup returns CDR1 LGHDT and CDR2 YNNKEL (reference sequence). CDR3 amino acids: CASSQGFLGGEQFF.

The chain has TRBV11-1 and TRBJ2-1; the D call of TRBD2 rests on TCRdb alone, since no DNA is present to check it. The CDR3 length is 17 residues. Germline values: CDR1 SGHAT, CDR2 FQDESV (reference sequence). CDR3 sequence reads: CASSRGALAGVHNEQFF.

V usage is TRBV7-2 and J usage is TRBJ1-1; the D gene TCRdb calls, TRBD1, cannot be checked with no DNA. Germline assignment: CDR1 SGHTA and CDR2 FQGNSA. This CDR3 has 16 residues. CDR3 sequence: CASSRMGQVPVTEAFF.

The chain combines TRBV29-1 with TRBJ2-5; TCRdb returns TRBD1, unconfirmable since there is no DNA. The CDR3 consists of 13 residues. Germline V lookup: CDR1 SQVTM, CDR2 ANQGSEA. This CDR3 is CSVGYQGGETQYF.

The chain carries TRBV20-1 and TRBJ1-1; absent DNA, TCRdb's TRBD1 call cannot be checked. This CDR3 spans 13 amino acids. Germline V gives CDR1 DFQATT, CDR2 SNEGSKA (reference sequence). Here the CDR3 reads CSAPPPGITEAFF.

The chain uses TRBV9 and TRBJ2-1; as DNA is missing, the TRBD1 call by TCRdb cannot be tested. CDR3 length: 14 amino acids. Germline assignment: CDR1 SGDLS and CDR2 YYNGEE. The CDR3 here is CASSVDGTAQGQFF.

The rearrangement uses TRBV7-9 and TRBJ1-1; as DNA is missing, the TRBD1 call by TCRdb cannot be tested. Germline CDR1 SEHNR, CDR2 FQNEAQ (reference sequence). This CDR3 is built from 17 residues. CDR3 amino acids: CASSPRTVGAWNTEAFF.